Shown below are 24 T cell receptor beta chains from a single sample sequenced in a study of blood T cell repertoires in COVID-19. Libraries were prepared by immunoSEQ multiplex PCR; TCRdb keeps only in-frame clonotypes and omits some of them. The sample lists 100,000 to 150,000 clones, roughly 80% occurring once. Sequencing was performed on peripheral blood. The receptors originated from a woman in her 50s with acute or convalescent COVID-19.

The chain has TRBV2 and TRBJ1-5; 9 positions agree with TRBD1. V was pared by 8 bases and J by 2 bases, with 4 bases of the junction left unmatched. Germline values: CDR1 SNHLY, CDR2 FYNNEI. The CDR3 sequence is 14 residues long. CDR3 in DNA: TGTGCCAGCGTGGGACAGGGAGGCAATCAGCCCCAGCATTTT. Residues: CASVGQGGNQPQHF.

CDR3 bases: TGTGCCAGCAGCCAACTCACAGATACGCAGTATTTT. Translation gives CASSQLTDTQYF. The chain carries TRBV3-1 (or the pseudogene TRBV3-2) and TRBJ2-3; D unclear. Germline V gene sequence: CDR1 LGHDT, CDR2 YNNKEL (reference sequence). This CDR3 region has 12 residues. V was shortened by 2 bases and J by 2 bases, with 2 bases between the two germline ends.

This chain uses TRBV9 with TRBJ1-4; 8 bases fit TRBD1. The CDR3 covers 16 residues. V gave up 0 bases and J gave up 6 bases; unmatched junction bases: 7. In germline, CDR1 is SGDLS, CDR2 YYNGEE. CDR3 sequence (DNA): TGTGCCAGCAGCGTAGATTTAGGGACAGGTGATGAAAAACTGTTTTTT. Protein sequence: CASSVDLGTGDEKLFF.

CDR3 nucleotides: TGTGCCAGCAGCCAGGACGGGACTAGCGGGGGGGCCGAGTCCTACAATGAGCAGTTCTTC. It is translated as CASSQDGTSGGAESYNEQFF. V is TRBV3-1 (or the pseudogene TRBV3-2) and J is TRBJ2-1, with TRBD2 matching 16 bases. The CDR3 runs to 20 residues. The trim removed 3 bases at V and 1 base at J, leaving 9 bases unmatched. The germline V gene has CDR1 LGHDT and CDR2 YNNKEL (reference sequence).

The chain couples TRBV19 to TRBJ1-2; TRBD1 might be the D (6 bases). The CDR3 contains 15 residues. The germline gives CDR1 LNHDA, CDR2 SQIVND (reference sequence). The V gene lost 7 bases and the J gene lost 4 bases, with 19 bases spanning the gap. CDR3 nucleotides: TGTGCCAGTACCCGAGGGGGGGTTTCACTCTATGGCTACACCTTC. Its translation: CASTRGGVSLYGYTF.

The V call is TRBV12-5, the J call TRBJ2-1; 13 positions agree with TRBD2. Germline V gene data show CDR1 as LGHNT and CDR2 as FRNRAP. The J segment lost 4 bases and the V segment lost 0 bases, leaving 3 bases of the junction unmatched. The CDR3 length is 17 residues. CDR3 in amino acids: CASGLVLAGGRYNEQFF. The DNA for the CDR3 is TGTGCTAGTGGTTTGGTACTAGCGGGGGGGCGTTACAATGAGCAGTTCTTC. The variable domain in full, with the rest retrieved from reference TRBV12-5 and TRBJ2-1, is DARVTQTPRHKVTEMGQEVTMRCQPILGHNTVFWYRQTMMQGLELLAYFRNRAPLDDSGMPKDRFSAEMPDATLATLKIQPSEPRDSAVYFCASGLVLAGGRYNEQFFGPGTRLTVL.

The chain is built from TRBV5-1 and TRBJ1-1; D gene unclear. Germline V CDR1 and CDR2: SGHRS, YFSETQ. This CDR3 spans 14 amino acids. Trimming took 1 base from V and 5 from J, leaving 12 bases between them. The CDR3 is CASSLMRGSTEAFF. In DNA, the CDR3 is TGCGCCAGCAGCTTGATGCGGGGTAGTACTGAAGCTTTCTTT.

The gene calls are TRBV3-1 (or the pseudogene TRBV3-2) and TRBJ2-1; perhaps TRBD2 as D (5 bases). The CDR3 consists of 18 residues. The ends were cut back, 6 bases at V and 0 bases at J, with 21 bases in the middle. The germline V gene encodes CDR1 LGHDT and CDR2 YNNKEL (reference sequence). This CDR3 is CASRPTPGSGSSYNEQFF. The CDR3 coding sequence is TGTGCCAGCAGGCCAACCCCCGGGTCGGGGAGCTCCTACAATGAGCAGTTCTTC.

Many counts were recorded for this clone. The chain carries TRBV6-4 and TRBJ2-1, with 9 bases aligning to TRBD2. The germline gives CDR1 MRHNA, CDR2 SNTAGT. V lost 4 bases to trimming and J lost 7 bases; unmatched junction nucleotides: 8. This CDR3 spans 15 amino acids. The CDR3 is CASSGKAGGGNEQFF. Here the CDR3 DNA reads TGTGCCAGCAGTGGGAAAGCGGGGGGAGGAAATGAGCAGTTCTTC.

This clone was detected only once. The CDR3 reads CASRTGLGGYTF. The CDR3 DNA follows: TGTGCCAGCAGAACAGGGTTGGGTGGCTACACCTTC. V is TRBV2 and J is TRBJ1-2; possible D gene TRBD1, 6 bases. CDR3 length: 12 amino acids. Germline CDR1 and CDR2: SNHLY and FYNNEI. The V and J ends lost 6 bases and 7 bases respectively, with 12 bases between them.

This rearrangement joins TRBV11-2 to TRBJ1-3; D gene ambiguous. Germline loops: CDR1 SGHAT, CDR2 FQNNGV. V lost 5 bases to trimming and J lost 0 bases, with 11 bases between them. The CDR3 has 15 amino acids. CDR3 sequence reads: CASSLVRSSGNTIYF. In DNA, the CDR3 is TGTGCCAGCAGCCTGGTCAGGTCCTCTGGAAACACCATATATTTT.

This clone was found once. The V and J genes are TRBV5-6 and TRBJ1-3; D is unresolved. Germline V CDR1 and CDR2: SGHDT, YYEEEE. Trimming removed 4 bases from V and 0 bases from J, with 11 bases in between. CDR3 length equals 15 residues. The CDR3 is CASSPSYISGNTIYF. The CDR3 coding sequence is TGTGCCAGCAGCCCCAGTTACATCTCTGGAAACACCATATATTTT.

Only one count was recorded for this clone. V and J are TRBV7-8 and TRBJ2-5; D perhaps matches TRBD1 (6 bases). V lost 1 base to trimming and J lost 5 bases, with 8 bases between them. This CDR3 contains 13 residues. CDR1 is SGHVS and CDR2 is FQNEAQ in the germline V gene. CDR3 nucleotides: TGTGCCAGCAGCTTAGGGCAGGGGGAGACCCAGTACTTC. This gives the protein CASSLGQGETQYF. Complete variable domain (other parts from reference TRBV7-8 and TRBJ2-5): GAGVSQSPRYKVAKRGQDVALRCDPISGHVSLFWYQQALGQGPEFLTYFQNEAQLDKSGLPSDRFFAERPEGSVSTLKIQRTQQEDSAVYLCASSLGQGETQYFGPGTRLLVL.

CDR3 DNA sequence: TGCGCCAGCAGCCAAGGAGCGACTAGCGGGTACTACAATGAGCAGTTCTTC. It is translated as CASSQGATSGYYNEQFF. This chain connects TRBV4-1 to TRBJ2-1, with 10 bases that match TRBD2. The V and J ends lost 1 base and 3 bases, in that order; junction bases with no gene match: 6. Germline lookup yields CDR1 MGHRA and CDR2 YSYEKL. The CDR3 is 17 residues long.

This clone was counted once. The chain uses TRBV29-1 and TRBJ2-1; the D gene is possibly TRBD1 (5 bases). The V end lost 4 bases, the J end lost 6 bases, and 16 bases lay between the germline ends. Germline CDR1 reads SQVTM; CDR2 reads ANQGSEA. The CDR3 consists of 14 residues. The chain's CDR3 is CSVGWTPFTNEQFF. CDR3 in DNA: TGCAGCGTTGGTTGGACACCCTTCACCAATGAGCAGTTCTTC.

This chain links TRBV11-3 with TRBJ2-2; tentatively, D is TRBD1 (6 bases). Germline V lookup: CDR1 SGHNT, CDR2 YENEEA. CDR3 length equals 16 residues. V gave up 1 base and J gave up 3 bases, with 12 bases separating them. The CDR3, as DNA: TGTGCCAGCAGCTTAGGTACCGGGACATACACCGGGGAGCTGTTTTTT. Protein sequence: CASSLGTGTYTGELFF.

This chain connects TRBV6-1 to TRBJ2-7; 8 nucleotides match TRBD1. Germline CDR1 and CDR2: MNHNS and SASEGT. V gave up 3 bases and J gave up 3 bases; unmatched junction bases: 4. The CDR3 has 14 residues. In nucleotides, the CDR3 is TGTGCCAGCAGTGAGACGACAGGGGACTACGAGCAGTACTTC. Protein: CASSETTGDYEQYF.

This clone was counted once. This rearrangement joins TRBV4-1 to TRBJ1-3; possible D gene TRBD1, 6 bases. This CDR3 contains 15 residues. CDR1 and CDR2 (germline): MGHRA, YSYEKL. The ends were cut back, 0 bases at V and 0 bases at J, with 6 bases in the middle. The CDR3 spells CASSQEGASGNTIYF. The CDR3 bases are TGCGCCAGCAGCCAAGAGGGGGCCTCTGGAAACACCATATATTTT.

The rearrangement uses TRBV5-1 and TRBJ2-2; TRBD2 is a possible D gene (5 bases). The CDR3 contains 15 residues. The germline V gene encodes CDR1 SGHRS and CDR2 YFSETQ. V gave up 4 bases and J gave up 2 bases, with 12 bases separating them. This CDR3 reads CASSVTGRNTGELFF. The CDR3 DNA follows: TGCGCCAGCAGCGTTACGGGGAGAAACACCGGGGAGCTGTTTTTT.

This rearrangement joins TRBV5-1 to TRBJ2-3; a possible D gene is TRBD1 (6 bases). The ends were cut back, 0 bases at V and 7 bases at J, with 9 bases in the middle. This CDR3 comprises 13 residues. Germline V gene lookup returns CDR1 SGHRS and CDR2 YFSETQ. CDR3 nucleotides: TGCGCCAGCAGCTTGGCAGGGGATAATACGCAGTATTTT. As protein: CASSLAGDNTQYF. Looking up the rest from reference TRBV5-1 and TRBJ2-3 gives the full variable domain: KAGVTQTPRYLIKTRGQQVTLSCSPISGHRSVSWYQQTPGQGLQFLFEYFSETQRNKGNFPGRFSGRQFSNSRSEMNVSTLELGDSALYLCASSLAGDNTQYFGPGTRLTVL.

This clone was seen more than once but under ten times. The chain links TRBV5-1 to TRBJ2-5, with D maybe TRBD1 (5 bases). Germline assignment: CDR1 SGHRS and CDR2 YFSETQ. This CDR3 is 14 amino acids long. V shed 1 base and J shed 2 bases, with 9 bases lying between them. Here the CDR3 reads CASSLFRTQETQYF. CDR3 coding DNA: TGCGCCAGCAGCTTGTTTCGGACACAAGAGACCCAGTACTTC.

The chain uses TRBV14 and TRBJ1-2; D unresolved. Deletions cut 2 bases from V and 3 bases from J, with 13 bases between. Germline values: CDR1 SGHDN, CDR2 FVKESK. This CDR3 spans 15 amino acids. The CDR3 nucleotides are TGTGCCAGCAGCCAATCGGTTCGTCCGGACTATGGCTACACCTTC. This encodes CASSQSVRPDYGYTF.

The gene calls are TRBV6-2 or TRBV6-3 and TRBJ2-2; TRBD2 aligns across 11 bases. V was pared by 2 bases and J by 6 bases, with 2 bases of the junction left unmatched. Per germline, CDR1 MNHEY and CDR2 SVGEGT. The CDR3 runs 15 residues. CDR3 in DNA: TGTGCCAGCAGTTACGTTAGCGGGGGGGCCGGGGAGCTGTTTTTT. Translating gives CASSYVSGGAGELFF.

The CDR3 region has the DNA TGTGCCAGCAGCTTACCCGAGGCTAGCGGGAGGGATGAGCAGTTCTTC. It encodes CASSLPEASGRDEQFF. The rearrangement links TRBV11-2 to TRBJ2-1, with TRBD2 matching 12 bases. CDR1 is SGHAT and CDR2 is FQNNGV in the germline V gene. CDR3 size: 16 residues. Losses at the gene ends were 2 bases for V and 8 bases for J; bases not matched to a gene: 7.